This TCR beta chain comes out of a study of shared clonotypes between healthy human individuals. The naive CD8 fraction comprised CD45RO-negative cells positively selected for CCR7 and excluded terminally differentiated effector memory CD45RA+ cells. Method: immunoSEQ multiplex PCR; TCRdb's copy keeps in-frame clones and lacks some. The sample has approximately 840,000 clones; roughly 96% are singletons. The sample taken for sequencing was naive CD8+ T cells sorted from blood. The clonotype originates from a man aged 25-45 years in good health.

CDR3 loop: CSVGAGENQPQHF. Written as DNA, the CDR3 is TGCAGCGTTGGGGCAGGAGAAAATCAGCCCCAGCATTTT. This chain uses TRBV29-1 with TRBJ1-5; D uncertain. The CDR3 runs 13 residues. Trimming took 4 bases from V and 4 from J, leaving 11 bases between them. Per the germline V gene, CDR1 is SQVTM and CDR2 is ANQGSEA.